This T cell receptor beta chain was obtained from a study of blood T cell repertoires in COVID-19. The CDR3 loop spans 15 amino acids. The germline CDR1 and CDR2 sequences are MNHEY and SMNVEV (reference sequence). Measured with immunoSEQ multiplex PCR; TCRdb has only the in-frame clones, and not every one. Here the sample spans fewer than 250,000 clones, about 86% being singletons. Participants were placed into cohorts based on the clinical history they reported. Concerning this clone: The junction departs from germline at one end; a sequencing error may be responsible.

The clonotype comes from a woman between 50 and 59 years old with acute COVID-19. The sequenced sample was PBMCs or T cells enriched from blood (not recorded which). The rearrangement joins TRBV27 to TRBJ1-2, with TRBD1 matching over 9 bases. CDR3 nucleotide sequence: TGTGCTAGCAGTGCACCGGGACAGGGTAACTATGGCTACACCTTC. Its protein product is CASSAPGQGNYGYTF.